The entry below gives a single T cell receptor (beta chain) sequence along with its context. The antigen is undetermined. These data come from a study of OX40 agonist ivuxolimab in advanced cancers. TCRdb's table, derived via immunoSEQ multiplex PCR, lists solely in-frame clones and lacks some. The sample contains 40,000 or so clones, roughly 89% of which appear only once. V lost 5 bases to trimming and J lost 6 bases; unmatched junction nucleotides: 6. The germline V gene encodes CDR1 SGHVS and CDR2 FNYEAQ. This CDR3 spans 13 amino acids. Study observations and caveats: Some of the nonresponding patients also showed low levels of normalized T-cell clonal expansion.

The receptor's source is an adult with an advanced solid tumor such as melanoma, head and neck, liver or kidney cancer. The sequencing here drew on CD4+ or CD8+ T cells sorted from blood, taken in a trial of the OX40 agonist ivuxolimab. This chain joins TRBV7-6 and TRBJ2-7; 8 bases map to TRBD2. The CDR3 DNA sequence: TGTGCCAGCAGCCCCAGGGGACTAGGCGAGCAGTACTTC. This gives the protein CASSPRGLGEQYF.